The clone carrying this TCR beta chain was observed at least ten times. What it recognizes is unknown. MiXCR, applied by TCRdb to the 5' RACE reads, yields one record per CDR3 protein. The table records some 80,000 distinct CDR3 sequences, roughly an eighth of them present only once. This entry is derived from a study of early T cells in non-severe SARS-CoV-2 infection. Germline V lookup: CDR1 SGHAT, CDR2 FQNNGV. The V end was cut by 6 bases, the J end by 2 bases, with 13 bases between. The CDR3 runs 14 residues. Study outcomes and limitations: The matching step, a VDJdb search, favored anti-spike CD8 responses and missed private and CD4 specificities.

The sequencing sample was made of whole blood. The V gene is TRBV11-2, the J gene TRBJ1-2, with D maybe TRBD1 (6 bases). The source of this sequence is an adult who was a healthcare worker with PCR-confirmed SARS-CoV-2 infection or an uninfected control (not recorded which). CDR3 nucleotides: TGTGCCAGCAGTCGGGGGCAATTAAACTATGGCTACACCTTC. Protein: CASSRGQLNYGYTF.